This TCR beta chain was identified during a study of shared clonotypes between healthy human individuals. Naive CD8 cells comprised CD45RO-negative, CCR7-positively selected cells, excluding terminally differentiated effector memory CD45RA+ cells. The donor population consisted of healthy HIV-negative adults with no recent acute infections or vaccinations. Germline values: CDR1 SEHNR, CDR2 FQNEAQ (reference sequence). V was clipped by 7 bases and J by 1 base, with 17 bases between them. The CDR3 is 16 residues long. TCRdb's copy holds only in-frame clones and misses some; the assay was immunoSEQ multiplex PCR. The table includes some 800,000 clones, around 92% detected once. General study points: Shared clonotypes across all four donors exceeded non-shared ones in generation probability. Clonotype sharing across a few donors was observed for around 5% of naive CD4 clonotypes.

On this clone: Antigen: not known.

The sample comprised naive CD8+ T cells sorted from blood. The chain links TRBV7-9 to TRBJ2-1, with a tentative D call TRBD2 (5 bases). The TCR was taken from a man aged 25 to 45 in good health. The chain's CDR3 is CASTNLRAGSYNEQFF. DNA of the CDR3: TGTGCCAGCACCAACCTCCGGGCGGGTTCCTACAATGAGCAGTTCTTC.